These 28 T cell receptor beta chains share one sample of origin, sequenced in a study of blood T cell repertoires in COVID-19. Repertoires were generated with immunoSEQ multiplex PCR, while TCRdb's copy carries only in-frame clones and drops some. The sample yields 160,000 or so clones, 87% seen once. Sequencing was carried out using peripheral blood. The receptors here all came from a woman in her fifties or sixties who had recovered from COVID-19.

V gene TRBV28 combines with J gene TRBJ2-5, with TRBD2 as a possible D gene (6 bases). V lost 4 bases and J 1 base, leaving 13 bases between the germline ends. The CDR3 sequence is 15 residues long. From germline, CDR1 is MDHEN and CDR2 SYDVKM. CDR3 region: CASSSRGKLQETQYF. In DNA, the CDR3 is TGTGCCAGCAGTTCCCGGGGGAAGCTCCAAGAGACCCAGTACTTC. The whole variable domain, remainder taken from reference TRBV28 and TRBJ2-5, is DVKVTQSSRYLVKRTGEKVFLECVQDMDHENMFWYRQDPGLGLRLIYFSYDVKMKEKGDIPEGYSVSREKKERFSLILESASTNQTSMYLCASSSRGKLQETQYFGPGTRLLVL.

The chain couples TRBV5-1 to TRBJ2-2; 9 bases line up with TRBD1. V was pared by 5 bases and J by 5 bases, with 7 bases of the junction left unmatched. CDR1 and CDR2 (germline): SGHRS, YFSETQ. CDR3 length: 15 amino acids. The CDR3 nucleotides are TGCGCCAGCAGTCGGGACAGGGTGTTTACCGGGGAGCTGTTTTTT. This sequence encodes CASSRDRVFTGELFF.

This clone is a singleton in its sample. The chain recombines TRBV3-1 (or the pseudogene TRBV3-2) with TRBJ1-5; D is possibly TRBD1 (5 bases). V lost 0 bases and J lost 4, with 10 bases in between. Germline V gene lookup returns CDR1 LGHDT and CDR2 YNNKEL (reference sequence). The CDR3 totals 15 residues. CDR3 in amino acids: CASSQDSRVNQPQHF. CDR3 coding DNA: TGTGCCAGCAGCCAAGATAGCAGGGTTAATCAGCCCCAGCATTTT.

The CDR3 sequence: CATSGQTFRETQYF. Written as DNA, the CDR3 is TGTGCCACCAGCGGACAGACCTTTAGGGAGACCCAGTACTTC. The chain links TRBV15 to TRBJ2-5; tentatively, D is TRBD1 (6 bases). The CDR3 sequence is 14 residues long. Trimming took 5 bases from V and 5 from J, leaving 15 bases between them. The germline CDR1 and CDR2 sequences are LNHNV and YYDKDF (reference sequence). The full variable domain, rest sourced from reference TRBV15 and TRBJ2-5, is DAMVIQNPRYQVTQFGKPVTLSCSQTLNHNVMYWYQQKSSQAPKLLFHYYDKDFNNEADTPDNFQSRRPNTSFCFLDIRSPGLGDTAMYLCATSGQTFRETQYFGPGTRLLVL.

This clone was seen many times. The genes are TRBV24-1 and TRBJ2-3, with TRBD1 identical over 7 bases. The CDR3 runs to 17 residues. The J segment lost 1 base and the V segment lost 4 bases, leaving 10 bases of the junction unmatched. Per the germline V gene, CDR1 is KGHDR and CDR2 is SFDVKD. CDR3 DNA: TGTGCCACCAGTGACCCCTCGACAGGGAGTCGCACAGATACGCAGTATTTT. Amino acid sequence: CATSDPSTGSRTDTQYF.

The chain carries TRBV5-1 and TRBJ1-1; TRBD1 aligns across 8 bases. Germline trimming cut 0 bases from V and 2 bases from J; bases unmatched to any gene: 6. This CDR3 region has 16 residues. From germline, CDR1 is SGHRS and CDR2 YFSETQ. The CDR3 coding sequence is TGCGCCAGCAGCTTGGGCCCAGGGGGCGTAAACACTGAAGCTTTCTTT. Encoded protein: CASSLGPGGVNTEAFF.

V usage is TRBV3-1 (or the pseudogene TRBV3-2) and J usage is TRBJ1-6; D is unclear. This CDR3 spans 15 amino acids. Germline V CDR1 and CDR2: LGHDT, YNNKEL (reference sequence). Trimming took off 1 base at V and 0 bases at J, with 4 bases between the two ends. Written as DNA, the CDR3 is TGTGCCAGCAGCCAAGGCGACTCCTATAATTCACCCCTCCACTTT. It encodes CASSQGDSYNSPLHF.

The chain employs TRBV4-2 and TRBJ2-1; 12 nucleotides agree with TRBD2. The CDR3 is 16 residues long. Germline assignment: CDR1 LGHNA and CDR2 YNFKEQ. V shed 0 bases, J shed 8 bases, and the junction held 5 bases outside the gene matches. The CDR3 coding sequence is TGTGCCAGCAGCCAAGATCCTAGCGGGGGGGCGTATGAGCAGTTCTTC. Protein sequence: CASSQDPSGGAYEQFF.

The V and J genes are TRBV14 and TRBJ1-6; D call uncertain. Germline values: CDR1 SGHDN, CDR2 FVKESK. V was pared by 3 bases and J by 10 bases, with 7 bases between. There are 12 residues in the CDR3. CDR3 sequence (DNA): TGTGCCAGCAGCCATAGTCACTCACCCCTCCACTTT. It encodes CASSHSHSPLHF.

This chain joins TRBV6-1 and TRBJ1-1; D remains ambiguous. The CDR3 runs 15 residues. Germline values: CDR1 MNHNS, CDR2 SASEGT. V dropped 2 bases and J dropped 0 bases, with 10 bases sitting between them. CDR3: CASSERYGVNTEAFF. CDR3 nucleotide sequence: TGTGCCAGCAGTGAACGCTACGGTGTGAACACTGAAGCTTTCTTT.

The chain is built from TRBV3-1 (or the pseudogene TRBV3-2) and TRBJ1-5; D is unresolved. Germline V lookup: CDR1 LGHDT, CDR2 YNNKEL (reference sequence). Trimming removed 1 base at V and 4 bases at J, with 5 bases between. This CDR3 is 13 amino acids long. DNA for the CDR3: TGTGCCAGCAGCCAAGTCGGTAATCAGCCCCAGCATTTT. It codes for CASSQVGNQPQHF.

V usage is TRBV7-3 and J usage is TRBJ2-1; D might be TRBD2 (6 bases). The length of the CDR3 is 14 residues. Trimming removed 5 bases from V and 3 bases from J, with 11 bases in between. Germline CDR1 is SGHTA and CDR2 is FQGTGA. CDR3 amino acids: CASSPTGSYNEQFF. The CDR3 DNA follows: TGTGCCAGCAGCCCCACCGGGAGCTACAATGAGCAGTTCTTC.

V gene TRBV6-5 combines with J gene TRBJ1-2; TRBD1 aligns across 9 bases. The CDR3 runs 14 residues. The junction had 7 bases not matched to a gene; V was cut back by 3 bases and J by 8 bases. Germline V lookup: CDR1 MNHEY, CDR2 SVGAGI. CDR3 sequence: CASSYTGGAEGYTF. DNA for the CDR3: TGTGCCAGCAGTTATACAGGGGGCGCTGAGGGCTACACCTTC.

Written as DNA, the CDR3 is TGTGCCAGCAGCCCCGGGGGGGCCAGATTTAATGAGCAGTTCTTC. Its protein is CASSPGGARFNEQFF. V and J are TRBV3-1 (or the pseudogene TRBV3-2) and TRBJ2-1, with 8 bases that match TRBD2. Germline assignment: CDR1 LGHDT and CDR2 YNNKEL (reference sequence). V was clipped by 4 bases and J by 7 bases; unmatched bases: 9. The CDR3 sequence is 15 residues long.

This clone was recorded a few times. This chain connects TRBV18 to TRBJ1-6, with D tentatively TRBD1 (5 bases). There are 15 residues in the CDR3. V shed 6 bases and J shed 5 bases, with 14 bases lying between them. In germline, CDR1 is KGHSH, CDR2 LQKENI. For the CDR3, the DNA is TGTGCCAGCTCCACGACAGACAGAAATAATTCACCCCTCCACTTT. As protein: CASSTTDRNNSPLHF.

This chain joins TRBV6-6 and TRBJ1-1, with D unresolved. CDR1 and CDR2 (germline): MNHNY, SVGAGI (reference sequence). The ends were cut back, 6 bases at V and 3 bases at J, with 8 bases in the middle. The length of the CDR3 is 12 residues. In DNA, the CDR3 is TGTGCCAGCAGAGCGGAGTACACTGAAGCTTTCTTT. This translates into CASRAEYTEAFF.

This rearrangement joins TRBV12-3 or TRBV12-4 to TRBJ1-1; D is undetermined. V was trimmed by 3 bases and J by 4 bases, leaving 9 bases between them. This CDR3 region has 13 residues. The CDR3 sequence is CASSFQVGTEAFF. CDR3 coding DNA: TGTGCCAGCAGTTTTCAGGTGGGCACTGAAGCTTTCTTT.

V is TRBV28 and J is TRBJ2-4, with 10 nucleotides matching TRBD1. Trimming took 8 bases from V and 7 from J; bases not matched to a gene: 8. Germline V gene sequence: CDR1 MDHEN, CDR2 SYDVKM. This CDR3 is 14 amino acids long. The CDR3 DNA reads as TGTGCCAGCCTTCATGGGACAGGGGACAACATTCAGTACTTC. As protein: CASLHGTGDNIQYF.

The CDR3 DNA follows: TGTGCCAGCAGTTACGAGCGGCTCACAGAGACCCAGTACTTC. As protein: CASSYERLTETQYF. V is TRBV6-5 and J is TRBJ2-5; TRBD2 might be the D (5 bases). Per germline, CDR1 MNHEY and CDR2 SVGAGI. Trimming cost V 2 bases and J 4 bases, with 11 bases left between them. The CDR3 has 14 amino acids.

The chain uses TRBV2 and TRBJ2-7; a possible D gene is TRBD1 (6 bases). The germline gives CDR1 SNHLY, CDR2 FYNNEI. The V and J ends lost 5 bases and 4 bases respectively, with 9 bases between them. The CDR3 is 12 residues long. Here the CDR3 DNA reads TGTGCCAGCAGTTCAGGGGATTACGAGCAGTACTTC. Its protein product is CASSSGDYEQYF.

V usage is TRBV4-2 and J usage is TRBJ2-3; D is perhaps TRBD2 (6 bases). This CDR3 region has 15 residues. Germline V gene sequence: CDR1 LGHNA, CDR2 YNFKEQ. V lost 1 base and J 5 bases, leaving 13 bases between the germline ends. The CDR3 sequence is CASSQGGGTQDTQYF. The CDR3 DNA sequence: TGTGCCAGCAGCCAAGGAGGCGGGACCCAAGATACGCAGTATTTT.

J is TRBJ2-2 and V is TRBV5-5; TRBD1 aligns across 7 bases. CDR3 size: 16 residues. CDR1 SGHKS and CDR2 YYEKEE come from the germline V gene (reference sequence). Trimming cost V 4 bases and J 6 bases; bases outside gene matches: 12. The CDR3: CASSLGGTAVPGELFF. The CDR3 DNA is TGTGCCAGCAGCCTGGGTGGGACAGCGGTCCCCGGGGAGCTGTTTTTT.

This CDR3 is CASSYGTSGANEQYF. The CDR3 nucleotides read TGCGCCAGCAGCTACGGGACTAGCGGGGCAAACGAGCAGTACTTC. This chain connects TRBV5-1 to TRBJ2-7; 13 nucleotides agree with TRBD2. V lost 3 bases, J lost 5 bases, and 5 bases stayed unmatched. Germline V gene sequence: CDR1 SGHRS, CDR2 YFSETQ. The CDR3 loop spans 15 amino acids.

This clone is a singleton in its sample. The rearrangement uses TRBV28 and TRBJ2-7; D might be TRBD1 (6 bases). The CDR3 sequence is 17 residues long. Germline V gene sequence: CDR1 MDHEN, CDR2 SYDVKM. V lost 6 bases and J lost 7, with 28 bases in between. The CDR3 protein is CASSLTGLGAILGEQYF. CDR3 DNA: TGTGCCAGCAGCTTAACAGGGCTCGGAGCGATATTGGGAGAGCAGTACTTC. The full variable domain, in which reference TRBV28 and TRBJ2-7 provide the parts outside the CDR3, is DVKVTQSSRYLVKRTGEKVFLECVQDMDHENMFWYRQDPGLGLRLIYFSYDVKMKEKGDIPEGYSVSREKKERFSLILESASTNQTSMYLCASSLTGLGAILGEQYFGPGTRLTVT.

V gene TRBV28 combines with J gene TRBJ2-5, with D possibly TRBD2 on 5 matching bases. The CDR3 totals 17 residues. Trimming removed 7 bases from V and 0 bases from J, with 21 bases in between. CDR1 is MDHEN and CDR2 is SYDVKM in the germline V gene. CDR3 in DNA: TGTGCCAGCACAAAAGAGGGAGACCTTATTGACCAAGAGACCCAGTACTTC. Its protein product is CASTKEGDLIDQETQYF.

This sequence joins TRBV28 and TRBJ1-1, with a tentative D call TRBD1 (5 bases). Germline V gene lookup returns CDR1 MDHEN and CDR2 SYDVKM. Trimming removed 6 bases from V and 1 base from J, with 9 bases in between. The CDR3 consists of 13 residues. The chain's CDR3 is CASSRQSNTEAFF. Here the CDR3 DNA reads TGTGCCAGCAGCCGACAGTCGAACACTGAAGCTTTCTTT.

To note about this clone: The junction departs from the called germline gene at one end, perhaps through a read error. This sequence joins TRBV7-9 and TRBJ1-1, with 10 bases fitting TRBD1. The germline gives CDR1 SEHNR, CDR2 FQNEAQ (reference sequence). This CDR3 comprises 18 residues. In DNA, the CDR3 is TGTGCCAGCAGCCCAGCTCCCGGGACAGGGGCGTTGAAGACTGAAGCTTTCTTT. Encoded protein: CASSPAPGTGALKTEAFF.

This clone was detected only a few times. CDR3: CASSSGGGREAFF. CDR3 DNA sequence: TGCGCCAGCAGCTCCGGAGGAGGAAGAGAAGCTTTCTTT. V gene TRBV5-1 combines with J gene TRBJ1-1, with D unresolved. The CDR3 runs to 13 residues. V was trimmed by 3 bases and J by 8 bases, leaving 14 bases between them. CDR1 and CDR2 (germline): SGHRS, YFSETQ.